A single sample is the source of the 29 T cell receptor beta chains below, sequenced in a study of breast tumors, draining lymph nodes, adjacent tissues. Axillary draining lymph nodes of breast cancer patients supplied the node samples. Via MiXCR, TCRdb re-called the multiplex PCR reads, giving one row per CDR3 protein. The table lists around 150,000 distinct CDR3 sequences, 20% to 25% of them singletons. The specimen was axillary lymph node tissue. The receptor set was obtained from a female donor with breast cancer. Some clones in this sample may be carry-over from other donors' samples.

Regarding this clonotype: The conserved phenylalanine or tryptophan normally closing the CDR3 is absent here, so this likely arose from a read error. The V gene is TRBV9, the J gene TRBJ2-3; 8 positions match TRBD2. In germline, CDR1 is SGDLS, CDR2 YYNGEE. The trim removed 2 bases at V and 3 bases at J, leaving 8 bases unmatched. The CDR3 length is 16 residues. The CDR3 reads CASSVSSGGTTDTQYL. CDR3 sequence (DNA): TGTGCCAGCAGCGTTTCGTCGGGAGGGACTACAGATACGCAGTATCTT.

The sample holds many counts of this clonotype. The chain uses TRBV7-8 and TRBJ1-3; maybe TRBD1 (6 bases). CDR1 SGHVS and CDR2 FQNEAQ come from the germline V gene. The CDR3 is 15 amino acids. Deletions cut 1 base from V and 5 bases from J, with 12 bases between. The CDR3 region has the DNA TGTGCCAGCAGCTTAGGGGTACAGGGACGAAACACCATATATTTT. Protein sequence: CASSLGVQGRNTIYF.

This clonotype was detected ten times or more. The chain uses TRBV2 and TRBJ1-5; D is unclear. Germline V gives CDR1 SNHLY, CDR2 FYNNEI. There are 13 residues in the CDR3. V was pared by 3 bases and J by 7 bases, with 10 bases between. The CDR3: CASSDLVGQPQHF. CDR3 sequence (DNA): TGTGCCAGCAGTGATTTAGTGGGGCAGCCCCAGCATTTT.

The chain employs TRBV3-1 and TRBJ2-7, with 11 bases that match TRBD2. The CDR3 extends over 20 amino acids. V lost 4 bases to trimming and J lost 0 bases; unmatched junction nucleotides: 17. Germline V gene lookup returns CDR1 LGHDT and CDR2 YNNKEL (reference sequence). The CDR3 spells CASSRSRTSGWIKPSYEQYF. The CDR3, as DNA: TGTGCCAGCAGCCGCTCGAGGACTAGCGGGTGGATAAAGCCCTCCTACGAGCAGTACTTC.

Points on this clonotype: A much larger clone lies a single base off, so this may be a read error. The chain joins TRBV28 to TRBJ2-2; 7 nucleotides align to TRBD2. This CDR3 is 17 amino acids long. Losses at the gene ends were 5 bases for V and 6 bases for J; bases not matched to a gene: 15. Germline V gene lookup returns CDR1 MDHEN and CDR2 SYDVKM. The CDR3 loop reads CASSAPRGSTSAGELFF. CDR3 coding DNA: TGTGCCAGCAGTGCGCCTCGGGGGAGTACTAGCGCCGGGGAGCTGTTTTTT. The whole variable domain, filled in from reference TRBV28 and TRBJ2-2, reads DVKVTQSSRYLVKRTGEKVFLECVQDMDHENMFWYRQDPGLGLRLIYFSYDVKMKEKGDIPEGYSVSREKKERFSLILESASTNQTSMYLCASSAPRGSTSAGELFFGEGSRLTVL.

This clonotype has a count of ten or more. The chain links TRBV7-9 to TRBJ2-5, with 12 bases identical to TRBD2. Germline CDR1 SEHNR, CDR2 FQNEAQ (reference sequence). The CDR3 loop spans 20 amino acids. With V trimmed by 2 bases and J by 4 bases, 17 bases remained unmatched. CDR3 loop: CASSLSRGRQTSGSVETQYF. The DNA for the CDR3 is TGTGCCAGCAGCTTAAGTCGGGGTCGGCAGACTAGCGGGAGTGTAGAGACCCAGTACTTC.

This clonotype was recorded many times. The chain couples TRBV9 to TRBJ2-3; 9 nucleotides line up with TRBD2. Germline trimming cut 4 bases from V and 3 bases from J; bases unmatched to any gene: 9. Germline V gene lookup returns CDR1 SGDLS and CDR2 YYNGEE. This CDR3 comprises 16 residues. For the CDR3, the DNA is TGTGCCAGCAGCAAAATAGCGGGAGTCGGGACAGATACGCAGTATTTT. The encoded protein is CASSKIAGVGTDTQYF.

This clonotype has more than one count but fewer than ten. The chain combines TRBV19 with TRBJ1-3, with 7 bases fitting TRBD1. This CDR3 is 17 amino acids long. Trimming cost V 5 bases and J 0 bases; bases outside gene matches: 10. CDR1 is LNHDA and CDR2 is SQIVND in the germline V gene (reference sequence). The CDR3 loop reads CASSWAQGFSSGNTIYF. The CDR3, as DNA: TGTGCCAGTAGTTGGGCACAGGGGTTCAGCTCTGGAAACACCATATATTTT.

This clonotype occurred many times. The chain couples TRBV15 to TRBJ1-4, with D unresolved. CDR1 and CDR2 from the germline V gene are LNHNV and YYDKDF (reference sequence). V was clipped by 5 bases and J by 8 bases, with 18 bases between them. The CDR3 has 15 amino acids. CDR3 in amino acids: CATSSRAFRTEKLFF. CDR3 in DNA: TGTGCCACCAGCTCCCGGGCCTTTCGGACGGAAAAACTGTTTTTT.

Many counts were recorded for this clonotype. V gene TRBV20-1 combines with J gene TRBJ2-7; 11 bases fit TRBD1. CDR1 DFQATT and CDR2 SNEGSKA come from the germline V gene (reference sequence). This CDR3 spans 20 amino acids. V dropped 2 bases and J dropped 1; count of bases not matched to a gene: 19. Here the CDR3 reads CSARSPRRNGQGANSYEQYF. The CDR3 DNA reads TGCAGTGCTAGATCCCCCCGGCGCAATGGACAGGGGGCGAATTCCTACGAGCAGTACTTC.

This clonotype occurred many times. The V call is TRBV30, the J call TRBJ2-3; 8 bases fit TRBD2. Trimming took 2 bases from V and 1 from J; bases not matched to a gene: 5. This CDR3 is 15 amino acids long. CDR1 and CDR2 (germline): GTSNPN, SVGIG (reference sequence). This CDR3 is CAWSSGAGGTDTQYF. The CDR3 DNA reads TGTGCCTGGAGTTCGGGAGCGGGAGGCACAGATACGCAGTATTTT.

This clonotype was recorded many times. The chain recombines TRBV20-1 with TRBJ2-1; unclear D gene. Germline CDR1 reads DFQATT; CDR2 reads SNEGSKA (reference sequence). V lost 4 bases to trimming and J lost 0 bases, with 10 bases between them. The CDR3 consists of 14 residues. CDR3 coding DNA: TGCAGTGCTATGGGCGGTAGCTCCTACAATGAGCAGTTCTTC. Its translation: CSAMGGSSYNEQFF.

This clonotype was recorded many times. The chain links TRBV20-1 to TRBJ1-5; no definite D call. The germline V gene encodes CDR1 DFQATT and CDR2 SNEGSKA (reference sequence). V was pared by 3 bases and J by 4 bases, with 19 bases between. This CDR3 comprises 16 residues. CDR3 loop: CSARNEVKGANQPQHF. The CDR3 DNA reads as TGCAGTGCTAGGAACGAGGTGAAGGGTGCAAATCAGCCCCAGCATTTT.

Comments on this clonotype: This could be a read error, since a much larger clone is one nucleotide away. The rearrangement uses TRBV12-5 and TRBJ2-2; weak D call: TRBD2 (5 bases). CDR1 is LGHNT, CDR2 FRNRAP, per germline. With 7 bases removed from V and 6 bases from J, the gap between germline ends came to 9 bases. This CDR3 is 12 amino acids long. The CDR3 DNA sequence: TGTGCTAGTGCCCTGGGAGCCGGGGAGCTGTTTTTT. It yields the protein CASALGAGELFF.

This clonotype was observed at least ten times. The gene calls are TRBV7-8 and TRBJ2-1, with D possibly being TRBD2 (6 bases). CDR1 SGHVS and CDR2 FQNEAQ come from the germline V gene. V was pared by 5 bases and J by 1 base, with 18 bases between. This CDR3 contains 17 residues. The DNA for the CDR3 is TGTGCCAGCAGCCCGAGGGGCTCGGGGGAGTCCTACAATGAGCAGTTCTTC. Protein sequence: CASSPRGSGESYNEQFF.

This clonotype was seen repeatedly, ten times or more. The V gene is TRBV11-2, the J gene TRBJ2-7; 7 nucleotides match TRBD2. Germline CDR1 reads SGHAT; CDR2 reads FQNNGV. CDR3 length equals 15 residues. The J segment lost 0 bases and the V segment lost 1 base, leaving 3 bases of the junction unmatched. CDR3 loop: CASSLGRDYSYEQYF. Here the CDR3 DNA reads TGTGCCAGCAGCTTAGGACGGGACTACTCCTACGAGCAGTACTTC.

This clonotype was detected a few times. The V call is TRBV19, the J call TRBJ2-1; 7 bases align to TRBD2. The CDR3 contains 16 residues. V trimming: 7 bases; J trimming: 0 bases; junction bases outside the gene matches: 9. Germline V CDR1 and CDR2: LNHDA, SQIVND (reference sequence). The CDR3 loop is CASNLGGMSSYNEQFF. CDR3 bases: TGTGCCAGTAACCTGGGAGGGATGAGCTCCTACAATGAGCAGTTCTTC. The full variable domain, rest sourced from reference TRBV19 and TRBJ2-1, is DGGITQSPKYLFRKEGQNVTLSCEQNLNHDAMYWYRQDPGQGLRLIYYSQIVNDFQKGDIAEGYSVSREKKESFPLTVTSAQKNPTAFYLCASNLGGMSSYNEQFFGPGTRLTVL.

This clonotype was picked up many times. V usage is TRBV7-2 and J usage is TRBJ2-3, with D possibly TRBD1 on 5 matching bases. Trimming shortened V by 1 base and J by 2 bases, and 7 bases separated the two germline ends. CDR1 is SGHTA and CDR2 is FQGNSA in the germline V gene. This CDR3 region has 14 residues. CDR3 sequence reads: CASSLGGLTDTQYF. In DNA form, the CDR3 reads TGTGCCAGCAGCTTAGGGGGCCTCACAGATACGCAGTATTTT. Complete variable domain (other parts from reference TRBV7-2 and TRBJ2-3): GAGVSQSPSNKVTEKGKDVELRCDPISGHTALYWYRQSLGQGLEFLIYFQGNSAPDKSGLPSDRFSAERTGGSVSTLTIQRTQQEDSAVYLCASSLGGLTDTQYFGPGTRLTVL.

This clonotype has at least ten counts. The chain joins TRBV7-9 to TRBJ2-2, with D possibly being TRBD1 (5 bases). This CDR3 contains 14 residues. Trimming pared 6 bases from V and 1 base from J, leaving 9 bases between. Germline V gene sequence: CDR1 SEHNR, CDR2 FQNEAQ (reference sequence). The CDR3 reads CASSLTGNTGELFF. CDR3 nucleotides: TGTGCCAGCAGTCTAACAGGGAACACCGGGGAGCTGTTTTTT.

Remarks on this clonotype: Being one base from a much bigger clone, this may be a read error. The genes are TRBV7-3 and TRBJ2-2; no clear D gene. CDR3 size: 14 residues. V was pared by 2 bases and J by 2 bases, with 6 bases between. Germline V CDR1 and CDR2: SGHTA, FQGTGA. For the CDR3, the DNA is TGTGCCAGCAGCTTACAGGAAAACACCGGGGAGCTGTTTTTT. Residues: CASSLQENTGELFF.

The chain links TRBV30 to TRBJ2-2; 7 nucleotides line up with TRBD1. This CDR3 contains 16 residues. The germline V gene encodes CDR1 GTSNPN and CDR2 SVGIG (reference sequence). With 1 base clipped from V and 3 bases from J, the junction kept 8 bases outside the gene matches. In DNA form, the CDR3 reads TGTGCCTGGAGTGCCCTGACAGGGATCGACACCGGGGAGCTGTTTTTT. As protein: CAWSALTGIDTGELFF.

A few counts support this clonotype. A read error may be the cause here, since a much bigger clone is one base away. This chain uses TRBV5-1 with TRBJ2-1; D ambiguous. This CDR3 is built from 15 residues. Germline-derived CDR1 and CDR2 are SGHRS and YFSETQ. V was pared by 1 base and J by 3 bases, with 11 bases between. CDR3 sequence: CASSLQQSSYNEQFF. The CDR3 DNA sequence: TGCGCCAGCAGCTTGCAACAGAGTAGCTACAATGAGCAGTTCTTC.

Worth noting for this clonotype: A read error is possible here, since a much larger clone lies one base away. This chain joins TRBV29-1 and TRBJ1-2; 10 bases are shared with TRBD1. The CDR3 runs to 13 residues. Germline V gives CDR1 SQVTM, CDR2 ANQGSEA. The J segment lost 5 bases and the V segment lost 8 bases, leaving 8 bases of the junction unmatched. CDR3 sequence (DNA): TGCAGCATTGGGGACAGGGGAGAATATGGCTACACCTTC. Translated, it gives CSIGDRGEYGYTF.

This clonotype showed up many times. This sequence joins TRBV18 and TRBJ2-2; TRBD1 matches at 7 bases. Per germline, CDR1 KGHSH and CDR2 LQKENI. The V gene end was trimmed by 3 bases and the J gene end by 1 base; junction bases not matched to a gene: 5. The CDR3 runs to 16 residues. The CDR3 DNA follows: TGTGCCAGCTCACCCCTACAGGGGCGGAACACCGGGGAGCTGTTTTTT. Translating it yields CASSPLQGRNTGELFF. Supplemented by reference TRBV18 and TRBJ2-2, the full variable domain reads NAGVMQNPRHLVRRRGQEARLRCSPMKGHSHVYWYRQLPEEGLKFMVYLQKENIIDESGMPKERFSAEFPKEGPSILRIQQVVRGDSAAYFCASSPLQGRNTGELFFGEGSRLTVL.

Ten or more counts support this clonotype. CDR3 amino acids: CASSVDVGELFF. CDR3 sequence (DNA): TGTGCCAGCAGCGTAGACGTCGGGGAGCTGTTTTTT. This sequence joins TRBV9 and TRBJ2-2; no definite D call. V was clipped by 0 bases and J by 7 bases, with 4 bases between them. The CDR3 loop spans 12 amino acids. CDR1 and CDR2 from the germline V gene are SGDLS and YYNGEE.

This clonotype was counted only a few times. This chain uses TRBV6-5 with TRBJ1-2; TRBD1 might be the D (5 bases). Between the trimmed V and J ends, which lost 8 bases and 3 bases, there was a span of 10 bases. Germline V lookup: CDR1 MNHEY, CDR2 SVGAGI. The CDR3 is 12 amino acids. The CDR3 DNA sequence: TGTGCCAGCGGACGGGGCGACTATGGCTACACCTTC. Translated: CASGRGDYGYTF.

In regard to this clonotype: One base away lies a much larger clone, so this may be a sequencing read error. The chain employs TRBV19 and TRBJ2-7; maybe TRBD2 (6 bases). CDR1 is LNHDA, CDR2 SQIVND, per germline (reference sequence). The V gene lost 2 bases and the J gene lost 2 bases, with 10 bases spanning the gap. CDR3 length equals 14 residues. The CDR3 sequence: CASSISSGAYEQYF. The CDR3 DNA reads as TGTGCCAGTAGTATAAGTAGCGGAGCCTACGAGCAGTACTTC.

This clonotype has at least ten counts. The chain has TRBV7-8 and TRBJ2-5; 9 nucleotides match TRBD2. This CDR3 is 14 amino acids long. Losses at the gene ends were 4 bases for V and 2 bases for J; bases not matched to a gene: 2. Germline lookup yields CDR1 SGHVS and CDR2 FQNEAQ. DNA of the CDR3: TGTGCCAGCAGCTCGACTAGCGGACAAGAGACCCAGTACTTC. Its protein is CASSSTSGQETQYF.

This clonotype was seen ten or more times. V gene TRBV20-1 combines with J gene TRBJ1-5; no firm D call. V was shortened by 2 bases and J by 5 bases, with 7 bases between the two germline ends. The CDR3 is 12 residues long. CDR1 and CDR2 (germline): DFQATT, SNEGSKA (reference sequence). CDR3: CSARSRHQPQHF. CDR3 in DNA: TGCAGTGCTAGAAGTCGCCATCAGCCCCAGCATTTT.